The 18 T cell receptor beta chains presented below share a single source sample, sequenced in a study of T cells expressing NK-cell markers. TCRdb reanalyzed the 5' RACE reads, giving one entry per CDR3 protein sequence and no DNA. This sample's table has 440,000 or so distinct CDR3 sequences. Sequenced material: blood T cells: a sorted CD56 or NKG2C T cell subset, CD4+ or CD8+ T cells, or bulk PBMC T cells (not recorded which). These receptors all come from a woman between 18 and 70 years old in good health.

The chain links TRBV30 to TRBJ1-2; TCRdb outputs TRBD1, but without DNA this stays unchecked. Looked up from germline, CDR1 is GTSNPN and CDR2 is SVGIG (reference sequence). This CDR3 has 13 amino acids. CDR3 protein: CAWRGGGQYGYTF.

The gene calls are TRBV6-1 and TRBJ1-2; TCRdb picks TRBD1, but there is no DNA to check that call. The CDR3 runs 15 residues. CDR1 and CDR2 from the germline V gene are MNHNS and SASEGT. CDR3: CASRQQGAPRYGYTF.

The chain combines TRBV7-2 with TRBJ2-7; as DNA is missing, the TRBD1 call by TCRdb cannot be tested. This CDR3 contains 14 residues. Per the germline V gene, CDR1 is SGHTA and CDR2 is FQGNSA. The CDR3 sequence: CASSSRQGDYEQYF.

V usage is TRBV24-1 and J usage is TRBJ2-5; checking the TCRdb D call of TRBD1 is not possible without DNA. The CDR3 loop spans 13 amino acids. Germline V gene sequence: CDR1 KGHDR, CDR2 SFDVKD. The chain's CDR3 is CATGGGVKETQYF.

This CDR3 is CASSFSNNYGYTF. The chain joins TRBV5-4 to TRBJ1-2. CDR3 length: 13 residues. Germline values: CDR1 SGHNT, CDR2 YYREEE (reference sequence).

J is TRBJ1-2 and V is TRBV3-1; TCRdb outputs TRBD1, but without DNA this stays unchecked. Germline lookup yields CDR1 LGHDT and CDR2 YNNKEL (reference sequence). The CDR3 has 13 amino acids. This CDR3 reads CASRGEINYGYTF. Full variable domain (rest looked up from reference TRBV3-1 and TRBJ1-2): DTAVSQTPKYLVTQMGNDKSIKCEQNLGHDTMYWYKQDSKKFLKIMFSYNNKELIINETVPNRFSPKSPDKAHLNLHINSLELGDSAVYFCASRGEINYGYTFGSGTRLTVV.

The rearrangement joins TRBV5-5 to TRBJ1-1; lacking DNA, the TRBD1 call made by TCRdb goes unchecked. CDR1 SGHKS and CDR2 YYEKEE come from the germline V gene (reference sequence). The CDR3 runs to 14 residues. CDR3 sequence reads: CASSRQSMNTEAFF.

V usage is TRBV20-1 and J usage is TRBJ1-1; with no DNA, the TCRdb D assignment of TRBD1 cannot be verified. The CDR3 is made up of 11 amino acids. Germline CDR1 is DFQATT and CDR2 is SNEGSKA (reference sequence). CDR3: CSVPTGTEAFF.

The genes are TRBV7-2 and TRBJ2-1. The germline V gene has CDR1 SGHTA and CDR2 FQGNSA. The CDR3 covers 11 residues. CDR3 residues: CASSLGFRQFF.

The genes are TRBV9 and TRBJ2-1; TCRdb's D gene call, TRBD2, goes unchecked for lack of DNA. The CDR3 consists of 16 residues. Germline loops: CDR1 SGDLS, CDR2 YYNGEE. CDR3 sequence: CASSDHLAGTYNEQFF.

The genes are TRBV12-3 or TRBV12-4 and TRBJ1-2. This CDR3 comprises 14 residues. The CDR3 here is CASSLRGTNYGYTF.

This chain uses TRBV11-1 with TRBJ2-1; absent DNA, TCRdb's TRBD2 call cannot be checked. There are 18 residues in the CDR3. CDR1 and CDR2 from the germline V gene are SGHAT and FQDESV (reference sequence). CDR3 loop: CASFGRDSAHSSYNEQFF.

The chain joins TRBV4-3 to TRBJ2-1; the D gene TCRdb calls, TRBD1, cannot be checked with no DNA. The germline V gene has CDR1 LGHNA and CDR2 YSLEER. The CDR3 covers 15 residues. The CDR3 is CASSQDYPAPNEQFF.

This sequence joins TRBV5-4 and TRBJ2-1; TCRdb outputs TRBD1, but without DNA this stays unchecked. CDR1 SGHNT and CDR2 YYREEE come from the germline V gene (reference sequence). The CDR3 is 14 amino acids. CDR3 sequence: CASSLEGPVTEQFF.

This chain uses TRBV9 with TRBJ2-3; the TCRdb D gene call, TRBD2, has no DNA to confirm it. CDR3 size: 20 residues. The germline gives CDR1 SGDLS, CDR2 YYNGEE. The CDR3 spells CASSSSLRLRRGSSTDTQYF.

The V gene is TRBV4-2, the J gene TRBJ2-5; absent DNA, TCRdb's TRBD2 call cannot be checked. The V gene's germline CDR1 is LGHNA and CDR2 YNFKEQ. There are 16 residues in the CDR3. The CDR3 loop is CASSQEPGLTQETQYF.

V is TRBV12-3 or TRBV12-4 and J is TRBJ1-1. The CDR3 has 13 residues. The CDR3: CASSPPSGMRAFF.

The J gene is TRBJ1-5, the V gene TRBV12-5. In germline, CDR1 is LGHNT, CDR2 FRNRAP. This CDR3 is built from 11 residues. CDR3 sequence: CAGGHNQPQHF.